This is a list of T cell receptor beta chains from one sample in a study of cytomegalovirus exposure and HLA in healthy donors. The repertoire was sequenced with immunoSEQ multiplex PCR; TCRdb's copy has only in-frame clones and lacks some. The data contain roughly 130,000 clones, less than 85% of them singletons. Sample: PBMCs. The receptors were sampled from a woman aged 40-49 years in good health and CMV-seropositive. CDR3s include the opening cysteine and the closing phenylalanine or tryptophan. The order of the fields is J gene, D gene, V gene, clone size, CDR3 DNA, CDR3 protein. A D gene is named only where the DNA matches it firmly. Only part of the rows carry a size: once, few, many, or a class if the clone is expanded.

TRBJ1-3 NA TRBV4-3 few TGCGCCAGCAGCCAAGACCTCAGCTCTGGAAACACCATATATTTT CASSQDLSSGNTIYF
TRBJ1-1 NA TRBV2 NA TGTGCCAGCACCCGAGTGACAGTTCCTAACACTGAAGCTTTCTTT CASTRVTVPNTEAFF
TRBJ1-2 TRBD1 TRBV10-3 NA TGTGCCACCACCGGGACAGGGGTTAATGGCTACACCTTC CATTGTGVNGYTF
TRBJ1-1 TRBD1 TRBV5-1 NA TGCGCCAGCAGCTGGGGGGACAGCTCACAAGCTTTCTTT CASSWGDSSQAFF
TRBJ1-1 NA TRBV2 NA TGTGCCAGCAGTGAAGAGGCCAGGGTGAACACTGAAGCTTTCTTT CASSEEARVNTEAFF
TRBJ1-6 TRBD1 TRBV5-6 NA TGTGCCAGCAGCCTCCGGGACAGGGAAAGGTCACCCCTCCACTTT CASSLRDRERSPLHF
TRBJ1-1 NA TRBV7-8 NA TGTGCCAGCAGATCCCCTCGGGACAATGAAGCTTTCTTT CASRSPRDNEAFF
TRBJ1-2 TRBD1 TRBV19 NA TGTGCCAGTAGACGACAGGGGGGGAAAGGCTACACCTTC CASRRQGGKGYTF
TRBJ2-7 NA TRBV19 NA TGTGCCAGTAGTATTGCCGCCGGCGGAGGCGAGCAGTACTTC CASSIAAGGGEQYF
TRBJ2-1 TRBD1 TRBV28 NA TGTGCCAGCAGTTCCCCGGGACAGGGTAGTTGGGGGCAGTTCTTC CASSSPGQGSWGQFF
TRBJ1-4 NA TRBV28 NA TGTGCCAGCAATTTAGGAGGCCGTTATGAAAAACTGTTTTTT CASNLGGRYEKLFF
TRBJ2-7 TRBD1 TRBV7-2 NA TGTGCCAGCAGCTTAGCTGCACAGGGGGTCTACGAGCAGTACTTC CASSLAAQGVYEQYF
TRBJ1-5 NA TRBV4-3 NA TGCGCCAGCAGCCAAGAACTCGGTCAGCCCCAGCATTTT CASSQELGQPQHF
TRBJ2-7 TRBD1 TRBV29-1 few TGCAGCGTTGAAGATCGCCGATCCGGGCCAGGACAGGCCTCCTACGAGCAGTACTTC CSVEDRRSGPGQASYEQYF
TRBJ2-1 NA TRBV28 NA TGTGCCAGCAGTTTCGACAGAGGTGCCTACAATGAGCAGTTCTTC CASSFDRGAYNEQFF
TRBJ2-7 TRBD2 TRBV7-2 NA TGTGCCAGCAGCTTTGGGGGCGGGGGGTACTACGAGCAGTACTTC CASSFGGGGYYEQYF
TRBJ1-2 NA TRBV29-1 NA TGCAGCGTTGGACAGACAATTAACTATGGCTACACCTTC CSVGQTINYGYTF
TRBJ1-5 TRBD1 TRBV27 NA TGTGCCAGTAGGACAGGGGCTCAGCCCCAGCATTTT CASRTGAQPQHF
TRBJ2-3 TRBD2 TRBV4-2 once TGTGCCAGCAGCCGAGAACCGGGACTAGCGGGCACAGATACGCAGTATTTT CASSREPGLAGTDTQYF
TRBJ2-3 TRBD2 TRBV5-1 NA TGCGCCAGCAGCTTGGGACATGGCGGGAGCGGGACAGATACGCAGTATTTT CASSLGHGGSGTDTQYF
TRBJ1-4 NA TRBV30 once TGTGCCGGTGGGGGGAGGGATGAAAAACTGTTTTTT CAGGGRDEKLFF
TRBJ1-2 TRBD1 TRBV30 NA TGTGCCTCTCGGATTCGAGGACAGGCTAACTATGGCTACACCTTC CASRIRGQANYGYTF
TRBJ1-1 NA TRBV29-1 NA TGCAGCGTTTGTCCAGGTCAGAACACTGAAGCTTTCTTT CSVCPGQNTEAFF
TRBJ1-2 NA TRBV5-1 once TGCGCCAGCAGCTTGGCAGGGATGGAGGGCTACACCTTC CASSLAGMEGYTF
TRBJ2-1 TRBD2 TRBV7-3 few TGTGCCAGCAGCCCATGGGCTAGCGGGGTTTACAATGAGCAGTTCTTC CASSPWASGVYNEQFF
TRBJ2-5 TRBD1 TRBV2 NA TGTGCCAGCAGTAAAGACAGGGCGGTTCTTTCAGAGACCCAGTACTTC CASSKDRAVLSETQYF
TRBJ2-5 NA TRBV7-7 NA TGTGCCAGCAGCTTGACCACAGGGTACGGGGAGACCCAGTACTTC CASSLTTGYGETQYF
TRBJ2-7 NA TRBV6-1 NA TGTGCCAGCAGTGAAAGGGGCCACGAGCAGTACTTC CASSERGHEQYF
TRBJ2-5 NA TRBV5-5 few TGTGCCAGCAGGAACGACTTCAGGGGAGATAGTTTGGAGACCCAGTACTTC CASRNDFRGDSLETQYF
TRBJ1-1 NA TRBV27 NA TGTGCCAGCAGTCCCTGGACAGCCGGCACTGAAGCTTTCTTT CASSPWTAGTEAFF
TRBJ2-7 NA TRBV2 NA TGTGCCAGCAGAGGTCTACAAGGCGGCGACCTCTCCTACGAGCAGTACTTC CASRGLQGGDLSYEQYF
TRBJ2-7 NA TRBV12-2 few TGTGCAAGTCGCCTCACAGGGGGCGCACAGGTTGAGCAGTACTTC CASRLTGGAQVEQYF
TRBJ1-4 NA TRBV11-2 NA TGTGCCAGCACCCTTACCCCGCTACTGAGTGAAAAACTGTTTTTT CASTLTPLLSEKLFF
TRBJ1-6 TRBD1 TRBV2 few TGTGCCAGCAGCAGACAGGGAGGTAATTCACCCCTCCACTTT CASSRQGGNSPLHF
TRBJ2-3 TRBD2 TRBV11-2 NA TGTGCCAGCAGCTCAAGGCCTGGACTAGCAGTAGCAGATACGCAGTATTTT CASSSRPGLAVADTQYF
TRBJ2-7 TRBD2 TRBV28 NA TGTGCCAGCAGTTTATGGTCTCTAGCGGGAGGGCCGGGCGAGCAGTACTTC CASSLWSLAGGPGEQYF
TRBJ1-5 NA TRBV6-5 NA TGTGCCAGCAGTTACCGCGGGCCGGGAGGTCAGCCCCAGCATTTT CASSYRGPGGQPQHF
TRBJ2-2 TRBD2 TRBV2 NA TGTGCCAGCAGTGAAGGAGCGGGAGGGCCCTACACCGGGGAGCTGTTTTTT CASSEGAGGPYTGELFF
TRBJ2-5 NA TRBV18 once TGTGCCAGCTCACCGGGCTCTCAAGAGACCCAGTACTTC CASSPGSQETQYF
TRBJ1-2 NA TRBV4-3 NA TGCGCCAGCAGCCAAGAAGTGGCGGGGCACTATGGCTACACCTTC CASSQEVAGHYGYTF
TRBJ1-6 TRBD1 TRBV5-1 NA TGCGCCAGCAGCCTTACAGGGGATGATTCACCCCTCCACTTT CASSLTGDDSPLHF
TRBJ2-5 NA TRBV27 NA TGTGCCACCAACGACGCGGGCTCCCAAGAGACCCAGTACTTC CATNDAGSQETQYF
TRBJ2-2 TRBD1 TRBV6-7 few TGTGCCAGCAGTACCCGGACAGGATGGAACACCGGGGAGCTGTTTTTT CASSTRTGWNTGELFF
TRBJ2-5 TRBD1 TRBV5-1 NA TGCGCCAGCAGCTTGGGTCCCCTAACCCAGTTCGGGACAGGGGGTCTGGAGACCCAGTACTTC CASSLGPLTQFGTGGLETQYF
TRBJ1-1 NA TRBV19 NA TGTGCCAGTAGTATTAACCTAGGAACGAACACTGAAGCTTTCTTT CASSINLGTNTEAFF
TRBJ2-3 TRBD2 TRBV9 NA TGTGCCAGCAGCGTAGGGCTAGCGGGGGGCCTAAGCACAGATACGCAGTATTTT CASSVGLAGGLSTDTQYF
TRBJ1-5 NA TRBV7-9 NA TGTGCCAGCAGCTCTCGCAATCAGCCCCAGCATTTT CASSSRNQPQHF
TRBJ1-1 NA TRBV30 NA TGTGCCTCCGAGGGTAGGAACACTGAAGCTTTCTTT CASEGRNTEAFF
TRBJ2-6 TRBD1 TRBV5-6 NA TGTGCCAGCAGCGCGGACAGGGTCCTCTCGGGGGCCAACGTCCTGACTTTC CASSADRVLSGANVLTF